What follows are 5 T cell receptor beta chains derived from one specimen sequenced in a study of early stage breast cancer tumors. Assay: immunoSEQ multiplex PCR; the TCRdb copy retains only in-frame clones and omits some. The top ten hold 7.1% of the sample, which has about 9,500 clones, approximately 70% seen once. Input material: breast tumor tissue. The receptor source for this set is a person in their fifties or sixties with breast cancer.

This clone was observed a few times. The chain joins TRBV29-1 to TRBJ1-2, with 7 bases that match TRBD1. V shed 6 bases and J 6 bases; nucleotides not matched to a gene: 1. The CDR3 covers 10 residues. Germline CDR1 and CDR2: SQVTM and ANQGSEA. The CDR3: CSVQGDGYTF. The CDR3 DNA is TGCAGCGTGCAGGGGGATGGCTACACCTTC.

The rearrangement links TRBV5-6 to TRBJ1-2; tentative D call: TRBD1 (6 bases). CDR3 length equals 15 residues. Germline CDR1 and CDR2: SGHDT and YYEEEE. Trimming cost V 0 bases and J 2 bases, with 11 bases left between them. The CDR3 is CASSLAQRGNYGYTF. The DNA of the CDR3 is TGTGCCAGCAGCTTGGCTCAAAGGGGGAACTATGGCTACACCTTC.

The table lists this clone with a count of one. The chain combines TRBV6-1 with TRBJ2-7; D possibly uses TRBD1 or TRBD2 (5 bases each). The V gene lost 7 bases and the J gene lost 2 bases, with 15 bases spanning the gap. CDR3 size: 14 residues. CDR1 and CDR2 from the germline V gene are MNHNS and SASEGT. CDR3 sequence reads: CASKGNSATYEQYF. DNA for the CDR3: TGTGCCAGCAAGGGGAATAGCGCGACCTACGAGCAGTACTTC.

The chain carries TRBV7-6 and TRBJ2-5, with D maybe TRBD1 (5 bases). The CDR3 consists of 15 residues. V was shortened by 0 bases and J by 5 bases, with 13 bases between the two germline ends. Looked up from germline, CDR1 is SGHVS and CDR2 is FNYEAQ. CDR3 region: CASSLALAAGETQYF. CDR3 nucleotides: TGTGCCAGCAGCTTAGCGCTTGCAGCAGGGGAGACCCAGTACTTC.

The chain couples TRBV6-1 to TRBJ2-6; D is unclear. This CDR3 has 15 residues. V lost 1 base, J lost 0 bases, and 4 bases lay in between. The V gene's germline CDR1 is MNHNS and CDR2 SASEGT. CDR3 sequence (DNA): TGTGCCAGCAGTGAAGGAGACTCTGGGGCCAACGTCCTGACTTTC. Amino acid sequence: CASSEGDSGANVLTF.